A selection of T cell receptor beta chains follows, all from one sample in a study of CD8+ T cells in alopecia areata. Profiling relied on immunoSEQ multiplex PCR, and the TCRdb table lists in-frame clones only, not all of them. The table has about 280,000 clones, 55% to 75% seen once; the top ten hold more than 1.5%. The specimen comprised CD4+ T cells sorted from blood, sampled at week 24, from a patient treated with tofacitinib. These receptors were taken from a human donor with alopecia areata. Both conserved end residues are part of each CDR3. The D gene is left open where the match is weak. Not every row has a clone size; where given, it reads once, few, many or a size class.

DNA: TGTGCCTGGAGGGGTTGGAGGCACACAGATACGCAGTATTTT
CDR3: CAWRGWRHTDTQYF
size: .
V: TRBV30
D: .
J: TRBJ2-3

DNA: TGTGCCATCAGTGATGGAGGAACAGGCCAAGGGGTCCTGTCTAACTATGGCTACACCTTC
CDR3: CAISDGGTGQGVLSNYGYTF
size: .
V: TRBV10-3
D: .
J: TRBJ1-2

DNA: TGTGCCAGCAGTAGGCTGAACCTCCCCGGGGAGCTGTTTTTT
CDR3: CASSRLNLPGELFF
size: .
V: TRBV2
D: .
J: TRBJ2-2

DNA: TGTGCCTGGCATCTCAAGAGCTCCTATAATTCACCCCTCCACTTT
CDR3: CAWHLKSSYNSPLHF
size: .
V: TRBV30
D: .
J: TRBJ1-6

DNA: TGTGCCAGCAGCTTAGAGCGATTTAATTCACCCCTCCACTTT
CDR3: CASSLERFNSPLHF
size: .
V: TRBV11-2
D: .
J: TRBJ1-6

DNA: TGTGCCAGCAGCTTATATTTGGGCACCGGGGAGCTGTTTTTT
CDR3: CASSLYLGTGELFF
size: many
V: TRBV7-8
D: .
J: TRBJ2-2

DNA: TGTGCCTGTATTTCCGGGACCCGCTACGAGCAGTACTTC
CDR3: CACISGTRYEQYF
size: .
V: TRBV30
D: .
J: TRBJ2-7

DNA: TGTGCCAGCAGCATGGGTCAGGGGGAAGGGAGCAATCAGCCCCAGCATTTT
CDR3: CASSMGQGEGSNQPQHF
size: few
V: TRBV7-9
D: TRBD1
J: TRBJ1-5

DNA: TGCAGCGTCCTAACAGGGTTCTCCTACAATGAGCAGTTCTTC
CDR3: CSVLTGFSYNEQFF
size: .
V: TRBV29-1
D: .
J: TRBJ2-1

DNA: TGTGCCAGCAGTTACTCGAATAGCAATCAGCCCCAGCATTTT
CDR3: CASSYSNSNQPQHF
size: .
V: TRBV6-5
D: .
J: TRBJ1-5

DNA: TGCGCCAGCAGCCAGGCGGGATTCGGATTCGATCAGCCCCAGCATTTT
CDR3: CASSQAGFGFDQPQHF
size: few
V: TRBV4-1
D: .
J: TRBJ1-5

DNA: TGTGCCAGCAGCTTAGTTGAGGGTCAGCCCCAGCATTTT
CDR3: CASSLVEGQPQHF
size: .
V: TRBV7-2
D: .
J: TRBJ1-5

DNA: TGTGCCAGCAGCTTAGGACCAAGCCTCTCCTACGAGCAGTACTTC
CDR3: CASSLGPSLSYEQYF
size: once
V: TRBV11-2
D: .
J: TRBJ2-7

DNA: TGTGCCAGTTCTAGGGATTACACCGGGGAGCTGTTTTTT
CDR3: CASSRDYTGELFF
size: .
V: TRBV2
D: .
J: TRBJ2-2

DNA: TGTGCCAGCAGTGGGGGACAGGGAACTTATGGCTACACCTTC
CDR3: CASSGGQGTYGYTF
size: .
V: TRBV2
D: TRBD1
J: TRBJ1-2

DNA: TGTGCCAGCTCACCATCCTCAGGGGAGCAGTACTTC
CDR3: CASSPSSGEQYF
size: .
V: TRBV18
D: .
J: TRBJ2-5

DNA: TGTGCCTGGAGTGTAGAGGGAGAGACCCAGTACTTC
CDR3: CAWSVEGETQYF
size: few
V: TRBV30
D: .
J: TRBJ2-5

DNA: TGTGCCAGCAGCGTAGAGGGGGGCGGCTCGAGATCACCCCTCCACTTT
CDR3: CASSVEGGGSRSPLHF
size: .
V: TRBV9
D: .
J: TRBJ1-6

DNA: TGTGCCTGGACTGGTAGACAGGGGCTCTACTCTGGGGCCAACGTCCTGACTTTC
CDR3: CAWTGRQGLYSGANVLTF
size: few
V: TRBV30
D: TRBD1
J: TRBJ2-6

DNA: TGTGCCAGCAGTTACTCCGAAGACATCTATGGCTACACCTTC
CDR3: CASSYSEDIYGYTF
size: few
V: TRBV6-6
D: .
J: TRBJ1-2

DNA: TGTGCCTGGGCGCTGGGGGGCACCGGGGAGCTGTTTTTT
CDR3: CAWALGGTGELFF
size: .
V: TRBV30
D: .
J: TRBJ2-2

DNA: TGTGCCAGCAGTTACGACAACACAGATACGCAGTATTTT
CDR3: CASSYDNTDTQYF
size: .
V: TRBV6-5
D: .
J: TRBJ2-3

DNA: TGTGCCTGGGTCTCAAAGGCGGGGCGATCGGACCTCCACTTT
CDR3: CAWVSKAGRSDLHF
size: .
V: TRBV30
D: .
J: TRBJ1-6

DNA: TGTGCCAGCAGCAGGAGAACAGGGGACACAGATACGCAGTATTTT
CDR3: CASSRRTGDTDTQYF
size: .
V: TRBV7-6
D: TRBD1
J: TRBJ2-3

DNA: TGTGCCAGCAGGACAGGGGCTCACACTGAAGCTTTCTTT
CDR3: CASRTGAHTEAFF
size: few
V: TRBV25-1
D: TRBD1
J: TRBJ1-1

DNA: TGTGCCAGCAGCTCAAAAGTGGGTGCCACCGGGGAGCTGTTTTTT
CDR3: CASSSKVGATGELFF
size: once
V: TRBV9
D: .
J: TRBJ2-2

DNA: TGTGCCAGCAGTTACGCAACAGGATACTATGGCTACACCTTC
CDR3: CASSYATGYYGYTF
size: .
V: TRBV6-5
D: .
J: TRBJ1-2

DNA: TGTGCCAGTAGTATAGATCCGCGACAGCAACTCTACAATGAGCAGTTCTTC
CDR3: CASSIDPRQQLYNEQFF
size: .
V: TRBV19
D: .
J: TRBJ2-1

DNA: TGTGCCAGCCGAACTAAGCCCAATACGCAGTATTTT
CDR3: CASRTKPNTQYF
size: few
V: TRBV28
D: .
J: TRBJ2-3

DNA: TGTGCCAGTAGTATAACAGGGGAATGGAGCAAGACTGAAGCTTTCTTT
CDR3: CASSITGEWSKTEAFF
size: .
V: TRBV19
D: TRBD1
J: TRBJ1-1

DNA: TGTGCCAGCAGCTTAGTTTGGACCAGGGGACCTGGGAGACTGTTTTTT
CDR3: CASSLVWTRGPGRLFF
size: few
V: TRBV7-9
D: .
J: TRBJ1-4

DNA: TGTGCCAGCCGACCTGGGAGGGGCACAGATACGCAGTATTTT
CDR3: CASRPGRGTDTQYF
size: .
V: TRBV2
D: TRBD2
J: TRBJ2-3

DNA: TGTGCCAGCAGCCCGGGGGGGGGCCTAGAGACCCAGTACTTC
CDR3: CASSPGGGLETQYF
size: .
V: TRBV4-2
D: TRBD2
J: TRBJ2-5

DNA: TGTGCCAGCAGTGTAACTCCGAGCGGGGAGACCCAGTACTTC
CDR3: CASSVTPSGETQYF
size: .
V: TRBV7-9
D: .
J: TRBJ2-5

DNA: TGCGCCAGCAGTGAACGGGGGAACATTCAGTACTTC
CDR3: CASSERGNIQYF
size: .
V: TRBV10-2
D: .
J: TRBJ2-4

DNA: TGCAGCGTTGAAGAGGGACATGAAGCTTTCTTT
CDR3: CSVEEGHEAFF
size: .
V: TRBV29-1
D: .
J: TRBJ1-1

DNA: TGTGCCTGGAGCCGCCTTCTTAACTCTGGAAACACCATATATTTT
CDR3: CAWSRLLNSGNTIYF
size: .
V: TRBV30
D: .
J: TRBJ1-3

DNA: TGCGCCAGCAGTCAAGGCGGTAGCAGCTCCTACGAGCAGTACTTC
CDR3: CASSQGGSSSYEQYF
size: .
V: TRBV23-1
D: .
J: TRBJ2-7

DNA: TGTGCCAGCAGCCGTCACGGGGATGGCACAGATACGCAGTATTTT
CDR3: CASSRHGDGTDTQYF
size: .
V: TRBV7-9
D: .
J: TRBJ2-3

DNA: TGTGCCAGCAGGGACAGGCAAGAGACCCAGTACTTC
CDR3: CASRDRQETQYF
size: .
V: TRBV2
D: TRBD1
J: TRBJ2-5

DNA: TGCAGCGTTGTCCCTAGCGGGGGTCGGTACGAGCAGTACTTC
CDR3: CSVVPSGGRYEQYF
size: few
V: TRBV29-1
D: TRBD2
J: TRBJ2-7

DNA: TGCAGCGCCTCCCCTACCGGTCGTTACGGGACAGGCGGGGGTAGTGAGCAGTTCTTC
CDR3: CSASPTGRYGTGGGSEQFF
size: .
V: TRBV29-1
D: .
J: TRBJ2-1

DNA: TGTGCCCTGGGGCGTTCTGGAAACACCATATATTTT
CDR3: CALGRSGNTIYF
size: .
V: TRBV30
D: .
J: TRBJ1-3

DNA: TGCAGCGTTGATACGGGGATAACGCAGTATTTT
CDR3: CSVDTGITQYF
size: .
V: TRBV29-1
D: .
J: TRBJ2-3

DNA: TGTGCCAGCAGCAGTCCGGGACGACTAGGTGGTGAGCAGTTCTTC
CDR3: CASSSPGRLGGEQFF
size: few
V: TRBV7-2
D: .
J: TRBJ2-1

DNA: TGTGCCAGCTCACCGGACACCAATACTAACTATGGCTACACCTTC
CDR3: CASSPDTNTNYGYTF
size: .
V: TRBV18
D: .
J: TRBJ1-2

DNA: TGTGCCAGTAGTACGACAGGCCACAATCAGCCCCAGCATTTT
CDR3: CASSTTGHNQPQHF
size: .
V: TRBV19
D: .
J: TRBJ1-5